Shown below are 8 T cell receptor beta chains from a single sample sequenced in a study of T cells in Graves' hyperthyroidism and ophthalmopathy (dated by TCRdb to between 2018 and 2021). The library was made by multiplex PCR. Sequencing took place on an Illumina HiSeq 2000. TCR beta CDR3 regions were amplified from RNA transcripts. The TCR CDR3 was subjected to a first round of RT-PCR using the HTBI primer set and the Qiagen OneStep RT-PCR kit. TCRdb reran the public reads through fastp at Q25 and MiXCR, keeping productive beta chains. All rows with the same CDR3 protein become a single entry with the most common DNA and genes. Across this sample there are under 300,000 distinct CDR3 sequences, with approximately 16% seen only once. Clones ranked in the top ten supply roughly 31% of the sample. The sample taken for sequencing was blood. The receptor source for this set is a woman between 50 and 59 years old with Graves' hyperthyroidism that later progressed to Graves' ophthalmopathy.

This clonotype was seen repeatedly, ten times or more. The rearrangement links TRBV11-2 to TRBJ1-5, with a possible D match to TRBD1 (5 bases). CDR1 SGHAT and CDR2 FQNNGV come from the germline V gene. The CDR3 consists of 15 residues. Trimming cost V 5 bases and J 5 bases, with 16 bases left between them. The CDR3 DNA is TGTGCCAGCAGCGTATCAGGGTGGGAAGATCAGCCCCAGCATTTT. As protein: CASSVSGWEDQPQHF.

There are many counts of this clonotype. The chain carries TRBV30 and TRBJ1-1; no clear D gene. Germline values: CDR1 GTSNPN, CDR2 SVGIG (reference sequence). V was clipped by 2 bases and J by 1 base, with 8 bases between them. This CDR3 is built from 13 residues. In nucleotides, the CDR3 is TGTGCCTGGAGTCCAAGCAGGAACACTGAAGCTTTCTTT. Encoded protein: CAWSPSRNTEAFF.

This clonotype was observed many times. The chain is built from TRBV5-1 and TRBJ2-7; 10 nucleotides line up with TRBD2. V shed 4 bases, J shed 7 bases, and the junction held 8 bases outside the gene matches. This CDR3 has 14 residues. Germline CDR1 and CDR2: SGHRS and YFSETQ. CDR3 nucleotides: TGCGCCAGCAGCCTACGGACTAGCGGCCTAGAGCAGTACTTC. Amino acids: CASSLRTSGLEQYF.

This clonotype was seen repeatedly, ten times or more. The chain is built from TRBV2 and TRBJ1-4, with TRBD1 matching 7 bases. CDR1 is SNHLY, CDR2 FYNNEI, per germline. CDR3 length: 14 residues. Trimming at V came to 7 bases and at J to 7 bases, leaving 9 bases not matched to a gene. This CDR3 reads CASTRQGSLEKLFF. The CDR3 coding sequence is TGTGCCAGCACTAGACAGGGATCCCTTGAAAAACTGTTTTTT.

This clonotype was detected ten times or more. The J gene is TRBJ1-2, the V gene TRBV24-1; 7 bases line up with TRBD1. In germline, CDR1 is KGHDR, CDR2 SFDVKD. This CDR3 contains 14 residues. V was clipped by 0 bases and J by 4 bases; unmatched bases: 1. This chain's CDR3 is CATSDLRQGYGYTF. The CDR3 DNA follows: TGTGCCACCAGTGATTTGCGACAGGGCTATGGCTACACCTTC.

In its sample, this clonotype was seen many times. V and J are TRBV2 and TRBJ2-7; D is undetermined. Germline loops: CDR1 SNHLY, CDR2 FYNNEI. V was trimmed by 8 bases and J by 7 bases, leaving 15 bases between them. CDR3 length: 12 residues. The CDR3 spells CASLGRRWEQYF. The CDR3 nucleotides are TGTGCCAGCTTAGGCCGGAGATGGGAGCAGTACTTC.

On this clonotype: A much bigger clone sits one base away, suggesting this may be a read error. The final CDR3 position lacks the conserved phenylalanine or tryptophan, pointing to a likely read error. This rearrangement joins TRBV12-3 or TRBV12-4 to TRBJ2-6; TRBD1 aligns across 12 bases. V was pared by 7 bases and J by 2 bases, with 6 bases of the junction left unmatched. CDR3 length: 17 residues. Written as DNA, the CDR3 is TGTGCCAGCACCCCGGGACAGGGGGCGCCTGGGGCCAACGTCCTGACTTCC. Translation: CASTPGQGAPGANVLTS.

This clonotype was picked up many times. This chain uses TRBV6-2 or TRBV6-3 with TRBJ2-2; D remains unclear. From germline, CDR1 is MNHEY and CDR2 SVGEGT. The CDR3 has 15 residues. Trimming took off 2 bases at V and 2 bases at J, with 9 bases between the two ends. The CDR3 sequence is CASSYRLVNTGELFF. DNA of the CDR3: TGTGCCAGCAGTTACCGTCTAGTTAACACCGGGGAGCTGTTTTTT.